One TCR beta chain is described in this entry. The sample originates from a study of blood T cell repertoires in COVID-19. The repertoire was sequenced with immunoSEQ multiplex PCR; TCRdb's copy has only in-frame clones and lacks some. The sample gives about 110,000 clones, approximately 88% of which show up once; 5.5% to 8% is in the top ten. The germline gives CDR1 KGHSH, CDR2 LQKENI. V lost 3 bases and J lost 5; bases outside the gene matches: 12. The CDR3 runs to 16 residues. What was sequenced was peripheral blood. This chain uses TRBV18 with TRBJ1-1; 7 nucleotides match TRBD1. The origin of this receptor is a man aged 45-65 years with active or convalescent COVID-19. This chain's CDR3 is CASSPGVTGEGTEAFF. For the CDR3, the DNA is TGTGCCAGCTCACCGGGCGTTACAGGGGAAGGGACTGAAGCTTTCTTT.